This is a list of T cell receptor beta chains from one sample in a study of shared clonotypes between healthy human individuals. Data came from immunoSEQ multiplex PCR; TCRdb stores just in-frame clones and leaves some out. The sample contains a few million clones, 80% to 95% of which appear only once. Sequencing input: naive CD8+ T cells from PBMCs. These receptors were obtained from a man between 18 and 29 years old in good health. Some clones in this sample may be carry-over from other donors' samples. The conserved cysteine and the conserved F or W are not part of the CDR3 here. Clone size is not always given. Where it is, it says once, few, many or a class for expanded clones.

>TRBV5-1|TRBJ2-1|-
ASSPYFGLAGDQQF
>TRBV23-1|TRBJ1-4|-
ASSQSRCQGGEKLF
>TRBV7-9|TRBJ2-7|-
ASSLGGRPYEQY
>TRBV6-5|TRBJ2-1|-
ASSYLAGLGNEQF
>TRBV19|TRBJ2-7|-
ATATGSEQY
>TRBV27|TRBJ2-7|once
ASSSGVGSYEQY
>TRBV30|TRBJ1-2|-
AWRRSGGRRAYGYT
>TRBV5-1|TRBJ2-2|-
ASSVRIANTGELF
>TRBV6-1|TRBJ1-1|-
ASSDLYLGQINTEAF
>TRBV4-3|TRBJ2-2|-
ASSPRTSGRRELF
>TRBV7-9|TRBJ2-5|-
ASSTREAWETQY
>TRBV2|TRBJ2-7|-
ASSGDRFYEQY
>TRBV4-2|TRBJ2-7|-
ASSGWDGAYEQY
>TRBV5-4|TRBJ1-2|-
ASSSSLYGYT
>TRBV19|TRBJ2-2|-
ASSIVLGQGGELF
>TRBV7-2|TRBJ2-5|-
ASSLSWATSETQY
>TRBV29-1|-|-
SVVTGAGEQY
>TRBV4-2|TRBJ2-7|-
ASSQGTAAEQY